This passage covers 22 T cell receptor beta chains from one sample sequenced in a study of shared clonotypes between healthy human individuals. Here immunoSEQ multiplex PCR was the method, and the copy in TCRdb shows in-frame clones only, minus some. The sample gives some 240,000 clones, 50% to 80% of which show up once; roughly 11% is in the top ten. Sequenced input: memory CD4+ T cells sorted from blood. The subset denotes: CD45RA-negative fraction. Source of these receptors: a man between 25 and 39 years old in good health.

This chain joins TRBV18 and TRBJ2-3; tentative D call: TRBD1 (6 bases). In germline, CDR1 is KGHSH, CDR2 LQKENI. Trimming removed 2 bases at V and 0 bases at J, with 18 bases between. The CDR3 covers 18 residues. The CDR3 reads CASSPKQIGTNSTDTQYF. The CDR3 coding sequence is TGTGCCAGCTCACCAAAACAAATCGGGACAAACAGCACAGATACGCAGTATTTT.

The chain recombines TRBV18 with TRBJ2-7; unclear D gene. Trimming left V 2 bases short and J 2 bases short, with 7 bases between. Per the germline V gene, CDR1 is KGHSH and CDR2 is LQKENI. The CDR3 has 13 residues. The CDR3 sequence: CASSPLNPYEQYF. The CDR3 DNA is TGTGCCAGCTCACCATTGAATCCCTACGAGCAGTACTTC.

The CDR3 loop is CSVEVGGHTGELFF. The DNA of the CDR3 is TGCAGCGTTGAAGTAGGGGGGCACACCGGGGAGCTGTTTTTT. The chain carries TRBV29-1 and TRBJ2-2; D might be TRBD1 or TRBD2, each matching 6 bases. V was trimmed by 1 base and J by 3 bases, leaving 9 bases between them. The CDR3 is 14 amino acids. CDR1 and CDR2 (germline): SQVTM, ANQGSEA.

The chain recombines TRBV27 with TRBJ2-1; 9 nucleotides line up with TRBD2. The V segment lost 5 bases and the J segment 3 bases; nucleotides outside the gene matches: 8. The CDR3 covers 16 residues. In germline, CDR1 is MNHEY, CDR2 SMNVEV (reference sequence). The CDR3 is CASSPRLAVDYNEQFF. The CDR3 nucleotides are TGTGCCAGCAGTCCCAGACTAGCGGTTGACTACAATGAGCAGTTCTTC.

This clone was detected ten times or more. The chain combines TRBV14 with TRBJ2-1, with a weak D call TRBD2 (5 bases). The CDR3 runs to 14 residues. Trimming shortened V by 2 bases and J by 7 bases, and 12 bases separated the two germline ends. From germline, CDR1 is SGHDN and CDR2 FVKESK. The DNA for the CDR3 is TGTGCCAGCAGCCAATTCGGAGGATCAAATGAGCAGTTCTTC. Translation gives CASSQFGGSNEQFF.

The rearrangement uses TRBV5-4 and TRBJ2-2; D unclear. The V gene's germline CDR1 is SGHNT and CDR2 YYREEE (reference sequence). The CDR3 consists of 13 residues. The germline V and J ends were trimmed by 2 bases and 3 bases, with 5 bases remaining between them. CDR3 nucleotide sequence: TGTGCCAGCAGCTTAACCTACACCGGGGAGCTGTTTTTT. It codes for CASSLTYTGELFF.

CDR3 nucleotides: TGTGCCAGCAGTTTAACAGGGCGGCAAGAGACCCAGTACTTC. It codes for CASSLTGRQETQYF. The J gene is TRBJ2-5, the V gene TRBV27; TRBD1 might be the D (6 bases). The CDR3 has 14 residues. Germline V gives CDR1 MNHEY, CDR2 SMNVEV (reference sequence). Trimming stripped 2 bases from V and 2 bases from J, with 9 bases between.

The chain links TRBV5-1 to TRBJ2-1; 14 nucleotides match TRBD2. CDR3 length: 17 residues. Germline V gene sequence: CDR1 SGHRS, CDR2 YFSETQ. Trimming at V came to 4 bases and at J to 7 bases, leaving 10 bases not matched to a gene. The CDR3 DNA is TGCGCCAGCAGCCCGGCGACTAGCGGGAGGGCCATGAATGAGCAGTTCTTC. Translating gives CASSPATSGRAMNEQFF. Complete variable domain (other parts from reference TRBV5-1 and TRBJ2-1): KAGVTQTPRYLIKTRGQQVTLSCSPISGHRSVSWYQQTPGQGLQFLFEYFSETQRNKGNFPGRFSGRQFSNSRSEMNVSTLELGDSALYLCASSPATSGRAMNEQFFGPGTRLTVL.

CDR3 DNA sequence: TGTGCCAGCAGCTCCATCACTAGCGGCCTCACAGATACGCAGTATTTT. Translation: CASSSITSGLTDTQYF. This chain uses TRBV5-6 with TRBJ2-3, with 8 bases lining up with TRBD2. The CDR3 has 16 residues. Germline CDR1 SGHDT, CDR2 YYEEEE. J lost 2 bases, V lost 3 bases, and 8 bases had no gene match.

The chain couples TRBV27 to TRBJ2-3; D gene uncertain. Trimming left V 0 bases short and J 5 bases short, with 9 bases between. This CDR3 comprises 14 residues. Per germline, CDR1 MNHEY and CDR2 SMNVEV (reference sequence). The CDR3 DNA reads TGTGCCAGCAGTTTATCGGAAGGTGAAGATACGCAGTATTTT. It codes for CASSLSEGEDTQYF.

V and J are TRBV28 and TRBJ2-7; 7 bases agree with TRBD1. CDR3 length: 15 amino acids. Germline-derived CDR1 and CDR2 are MDHEN and SYDVKM. Trimming cost V 6 bases and J 4 bases; bases outside gene matches: 12. CDR3: CASSPRQGQRYEQYF. Written as DNA, the CDR3 is TGTGCCAGCAGCCCCCGACAGGGTCAGAGGTACGAGCAGTACTTC.

The genes are TRBV9 and TRBJ2-1; 9 bases map to TRBD2. From germline, CDR1 is SGDLS and CDR2 YYNGEE. Trimming took 4 bases from V and 8 from J; bases not matched to a gene: 10. The CDR3 runs 15 residues. The CDR3 coding sequence is TGTGCCAGCAGCCGACTAGCGGACGTACTCGATGAGCAGTTCTTC. Its translation is CASSRLADVLDEQFF. Together with reference TRBV9 and TRBJ2-1, the CDR3 gives the full variable domain: DSGVTQTPKHLITATGQRVTLRCSPRSGDLSVYWYQQSLDQGLQFLIQYYNGEERAKGNILERFSAQQFPDLHSELNLSSLELGDSALYFCASSRLADVLDEQFFGPGTRLTVL.

The rearrangement joins TRBV19 to TRBJ2-1, with 15 nucleotides matching TRBD2. CDR3 length equals 13 residues. J lost 9 bases, V lost 11 bases, and 5 bases had no gene match. Germline CDR1 and CDR2: LNHDA and SQIVND (reference sequence). CDR3 amino acids: CACGLAGGSEQFF. The CDR3 nucleotides are TGTGCCTGCGGACTAGCGGGAGGGAGTGAGCAGTTCTTC. Based on the CDR3 plus reference TRBV19 and TRBJ2-1, the full variable domain is DGGITQSPKYLFRKEGQNVTLSCEQNLNHDAMYWYRQDPGQGLRLIYYSQIVNDFQKGDIAEGYSVSREKKESFPLTVTSAQKNPTAFYLCACGLAGGSEQFFGPGTRLTVL.

The chain carries TRBV28 and TRBJ1-1; 11 nucleotides agree with TRBD1. Germline V lookup: CDR1 MDHEN, CDR2 SYDVKM. The CDR3 is 15 residues long. The V and J ends lost 7 bases and 1 base, in that order; junction bases with no gene match: 5. The CDR3 region has the DNA TGTGCCAGCAATCCCGGGACAGGGGGGAACACTGAAGCTTTCTTT. Its protein is CASNPGTGGNTEAFF.

The rearrangement joins TRBV6-5 to TRBJ1-2, with D hard to call. The V end lost 8 bases, the J end lost 3 bases, and 7 bases lay between the germline ends. The V gene's germline CDR1 is MNHEY and CDR2 SVGAGI. The CDR3 sequence is 11 residues long. CDR3 in amino acids: CASGQYYGYTF. The CDR3 DNA follows: TGTGCCAGCGGGCAATACTATGGCTACACCTTC.

The rearrangement joins TRBV4-1 to TRBJ2-1, with TRBD1 matching 11 bases. Germline V CDR1 and CDR2: MGHRA, YSYEKL. J was trimmed by 6 bases and V by 2 bases; bases with no gene match: 3. The CDR3 is made up of 15 amino acids. Here the CDR3 DNA reads TGCGCCAGCAGCCAAACGGACAGGGGGCTCAATGAGCAGTTCTTC. Translated: CASSQTDRGLNEQFF.

The chain joins TRBV2 to TRBJ2-7; D is perhaps TRBD1 or TRBD2 (5 bases each). Per germline, CDR1 SNHLY and CDR2 FYNNEI. CDR3 length: 14 amino acids. V was clipped by 2 bases and J by 6 bases, with 14 bases between them. CDR3 nucleotide sequence: TGTGCCAGCAGTGAAATCCCGGGGACGGTCGAGCAGTACTTC. Residues: CASSEIPGTVEQYF.

As to this clone: A much more abundant neighbour one base away suggests this may be a read error. Different DNA sequences within this sample yield the same CDR3. V gene TRBV11-2 combines with J gene TRBJ2-7; D is unclear. The CDR3 consists of 14 residues. CDR1 and CDR2 from the germline V gene are SGHAT and FQNNGV. The CDR3 DNA follows: TGCGCCAGCCGCAAGATTCCAAACTCCTACGAGCAGTACTTC. This sequence encodes CASRKIPNSYEQYF.

This clone has only a few counts. Different DNA sequences within this sample yield the same CDR3. The chain combines TRBV9 with TRBJ2-2; TRBD2 aligns across 11 bases. CDR3 length: 17 residues. V lost 0 bases and J lost 4; bases outside the gene matches: 5. Germline loops: CDR1 SGDLS, CDR2 YYNGEE. CDR3 sequence: CASSVGLAGGSTGELFF. DNA of the CDR3: TGTGCCAGCAGCGTAGGCCTAGCGGGGGGTAGCACCGGGGAGCTGTTTTTT.

The rearrangement links TRBV5-8 to TRBJ2-7, with D unresolved. CDR3 length: 14 residues. Trimming removed 0 bases at V and 5 bases at J, with 12 bases between. CDR1 and CDR2 from the germline V gene are SGHTS and YDEGEE. The CDR3 reads CASSLGVRGHEQYF. Written as DNA, the CDR3 is TGTGCCAGCAGCTTGGGAGTCCGTGGGCACGAGCAGTACTTC.

V gene TRBV30 combines with J gene TRBJ2-7; D uncertain. The CDR3 runs 11 residues. Germline V gives CDR1 GTSNPN, CDR2 SVGIG (reference sequence). V shed 2 bases and J shed 4 bases, with 6 bases lying between them. CDR3 residues: CAWSWGYEQYF. CDR3 sequence (DNA): TGTGCCTGGAGTTGGGGATACGAGCAGTACTTC.

The chain links TRBV9 to TRBJ2-7; tentative D call: TRBD2 (5 bases). Trimming shortened V by 4 bases and J by 5 bases, and 16 bases separated the two germline ends. CDR3 length: 14 residues. Germline CDR1 reads SGDLS; CDR2 reads YYNGEE. The DNA for the CDR3 is TGTGCCAGCAGCCCCCACCCGAGGGTCAACGAGCAGTACTTC. This sequence encodes CASSPHPRVNEQYF.